This TCR beta chain was identified during a study of shared clonotypes between healthy human individuals. CDR3 length equals 14 residues. The germline V gene has CDR1 MNHEY and CDR2 SMNVEV (reference sequence). The V end lost 5 bases, the J end lost 6 bases, and 15 bases lay between the germline ends. The data were produced by immunoSEQ multiplex PCR, yet TCRdb's version contains in-frame clones alone and is incomplete. The sample has some 2,000,000 clones, about 95% seen once. Naive-designated CD8 cells lacked CD45RO, were positively enriched for CCR7, and omitted terminally differentiated effector memory CD45RA+ cells.

The chain links TRBV27 to TRBJ2-3; D gene uncertain. Sequenced sample: naive CD8+ T cells sorted from blood. The sequence came from a young man in good health. The CDR3 protein is CASSPRRTVDTQYF. Here the CDR3 DNA reads TGTGCCAGCAGTCCTAGAAGGACCGTTGATACGCAGTATTTT.